These 30 T cell receptor beta chains came from one sample sequenced in a study of beta chain features in type 1 diabetes. For these receptors, no antigen is known. The isolated RNA, all of it, was reverse transcribed, so expressed TCRB transcripts were what got sequenced. TCRdb's copy holds only in-frame clones and misses some; the assay was immunoSEQ multiplex PCR. The sample has 640,000 or so clones; roughly an eighth are singletons. Regarding the study as a whole: Type 1 diabetes patients had TCRB CDR3s that were shorter (moderately but significantly so) in all four CD4+ subsets.

Sequencing was carried out using naive CD4+ T cells from blood. These receptors were collected from a man between 18 and 29 years old with type 1 diabetes.

Only a few counts were recorded for this clone. The V gene is TRBV29-1, the J gene TRBJ1-1, with unresolved D. CDR3 size: 11 residues. Germline CDR1 is SQVTM and CDR2 is ANQGSEA. The V and J ends lost 4 bases and 1 base respectively, with 4 bases between them. The CDR3 loop reads CSVVSNTEAFF. CDR3 nucleotides: TGCAGCGTTGTGTCGAACACTGAAGCTTTCTTT. The full variable domain, with the rest looked up from reference TRBV29-1 and TRBJ1-1, is SAVISQKPSRDICQRGTSLTIQCQVDSQVTMMFWYRQQPGQSLTLIATANQGSEATYESGFVIDKFPISRPNLTFSTLTVSNMSPEDSSIYLCSVVSNTEAFFGQGTRLTVV.

The sample holds a few counts of this clone. The chain combines TRBV7-2 with TRBJ2-1, with a tentative D call TRBD2 (6 bases). The V end lost 6 bases, the J end lost 7 bases, and 19 bases lay between the germline ends. Germline CDR1 and CDR2: SGHTA and FQGNSA. The CDR3 runs to 15 residues. The DNA for the CDR3 is TGTGCCAGCAGTATTCAGGGAGGTTTGCTAAATGAGCAGTTCTTC. Translating it yields CASSIQGGLLNEQFF.

This clone was detected a few times. CDR3 region: CASSPRFGAGAKNIQYF. As DNA, the CDR3 is TGCGCCAGCAGCCCTCGTTTCGGGGCAGGGGCCAAAAACATTCAGTACTTC. The chain is built from TRBV4-3 and TRBJ2-4, with D tentatively TRBD1 or TRBD2 (5 bases each). V lost 4 bases, J lost 1 base, and 17 bases lay in between. The CDR3 has 17 amino acids. Germline lookup yields CDR1 LGHNA and CDR2 YSLEER.

CDR3 DNA: TGCGCCAGCAGCCAAGATTTTGCAGGAGCCAAAAACATTCAGTACTTC. Encoded protein: CASSQDFAGAKNIQYF. The gene calls are TRBV4-3 and TRBJ2-4; no firm D call. The CDR3 extends over 16 amino acids. Trimming shortened V by 0 bases and J by 0 bases, and 9 bases separated the two germline ends. The germline V gene encodes CDR1 LGHNA and CDR2 YSLEER.

The chain joins TRBV19 to TRBJ2-7; D is perhaps TRBD1 or TRBD2 (5 bases each). CDR1 is LNHDA, CDR2 SQIVND, per germline (reference sequence). With 3 bases removed from V and 6 bases from J, the gap between germline ends came to 12 bases. The CDR3 extends over 13 amino acids. The CDR3 protein is CASSMTGPGEQYF. The CDR3 nucleotides are TGTGCCAGTAGTATGACGGGGCCGGGCGAGCAGTACTTC.

Only a few counts were recorded for this clone. The chain employs TRBV7-2 and TRBJ2-3; 11 nucleotides align to TRBD2. The V and J ends lost 3 bases and 5 bases, in that order; junction bases with no gene match: 7. This CDR3 has 16 residues. From germline, CDR1 is SGHTA and CDR2 FQGNSA. The CDR3 loop is CASSLLAGGGRDTQYF. As DNA, the CDR3 is TGTGCCAGCAGCTTGCTAGCGGGGGGCGGGAGAGATACGCAGTATTTT.

This clone was counted a few times. The sample contains more than one DNA sequence encoding this CDR3. The V and J genes are TRBV7-9 and TRBJ2-5; TRBD1 agrees at 8 bases. Germline V gives CDR1 SEHNR, CDR2 FQNEAQ (reference sequence). Losses at the gene ends were 1 base for V and 2 bases for J; bases not matched to a gene: 0. The CDR3 covers 14 residues. Here the CDR3 reads CASSLGTGQETQYF. Here the CDR3 DNA reads TGTGCCAGCAGCTTAGGGACAGGGCAAGAGACCCAGTACTTC.

This CDR3 is CAWSVQGQPQHF. In DNA, the CDR3 is TGTGCCTGGAGTGTCCAGGGCCAGCCCCAGCATTTT. This chain joins TRBV30 and TRBJ1-5, with D possibly TRBD1 on 5 matching bases. This CDR3 is 12 amino acids long. Trimming cost V 0 bases and J 7 bases, with 7 bases left between them. Germline V gene lookup returns CDR1 GTSNPN and CDR2 SVGIG (reference sequence).

There are a few counts of this clone. V gene TRBV7-2 combines with J gene TRBJ1-3; D is ambiguous. Deletions cut 7 bases from V and 0 bases from J, with 13 bases between. The germline gives CDR1 SGHTA, CDR2 FQGNSA. The CDR3 has 15 residues. CDR3 nucleotide sequence: TGTGCCAGCAAATCTATATTGAGCTCTGGAAACACCATATATTTT. Its translation is CASKSILSSGNTIYF.

This clone was counted between two and nine times. The chain recombines TRBV30 with TRBJ2-3, with TRBD2 matching over 9 bases. The junction had 11 bases not matched to a gene; V was cut back by 3 bases and J by 7 bases. This CDR3 region has 15 residues. From germline, CDR1 is GTSNPN and CDR2 SVGIG (reference sequence). CDR3 nucleotides: TGTGCCTGGAGCTTGGTAGCGGGGGCCTCGCATACGCAGTATTTT. This gives the protein CAWSLVAGASHTQYF.

This clone has just a few counts. The rearrangement uses TRBV7-9 and TRBJ1-1; D gene uncertain. CDR3 size: 11 residues. In germline, CDR1 is SEHNR, CDR2 FQNEAQ (reference sequence). V lost 9 bases and J lost 5, with 10 bases in between. CDR3 nucleotide sequence: TGTGCCAGGCAAGGCGGGACTGAAGCTTTCTTT. Its translation is CARQGGTEAFF.

This clone was seen more than once but under ten times. This CDR3 is CASSPLAGYNEQFF. In nucleotides, the CDR3 is TGTGCCAGCAGCCCGCTAGCGGGGTACAATGAGCAGTTCTTC. The chain uses TRBV11-2 and TRBJ2-1, with 9 bases lining up with TRBD2. The CDR3 extends over 14 amino acids. V gave up 5 bases and J gave up 4 bases; unmatched junction bases: 3. Per germline, CDR1 SGHAT and CDR2 FQNNGV. Based on the CDR3 plus reference TRBV11-2 and TRBJ2-1, the full variable domain is EAGVAQSPRYKIIEKRQSVAFWCNPISGHATLYWYQQILGQGPKLLIQFQNNGVVDDSQLPKDRFSAERLKGVDSTLKIQPAKLEDSAVYLCASSPLAGYNEQFFGPGTRLTVL.

Only a few counts were recorded for this clone. The CDR3 DNA sequence: TGTGCCAGCAGTTACTCGATTACCGAGTCTTACGAGCAGTACTTC. Amino acids: CASSYSITESYEQYF. The genes are TRBV6-5 and TRBJ2-7; D not certain. The V end was cut by 0 bases, the J end by 4 bases, with 13 bases between. The CDR3 has 15 residues. Per germline, CDR1 MNHEY and CDR2 SVGAGI.

The chain is built from TRBV28 and TRBJ2-1; TRBD2 matches 8 bases. The germline V gene has CDR1 MDHEN and CDR2 SYDVKM. This CDR3 region has 18 residues. J lost 4 bases, V lost 6 bases, and 17 bases had no gene match. The CDR3 DNA sequence: TGTGCCAGCAGCCGAATCACCCTGACGGGAGGGAGGTACAATGAGCAGTTCTTC. Translating it yields CASSRITLTGGRYNEQFF.

The chain couples TRBV9 to TRBJ2-3; 9 nucleotides line up with TRBD2. Germline V gene lookup returns CDR1 SGDLS and CDR2 YYNGEE. CDR3 length: 17 amino acids. Trimming at V came to 0 bases and at J to 0 bases, leaving 5 bases not matched to a gene. The CDR3 sequence: CASSVGGTSRSTDTQYF. CDR3 in DNA: TGTGCCAGCAGCGTAGGTGGGACTAGCAGGAGCACAGATACGCAGTATTTT. Full variable domain (remainder filled in from reference TRBV9 and TRBJ2-3): DSGVTQTPKHLITATGQRVTLRCSPRSGDLSVYWYQQSLDQGLQFLIQYYNGEERAKGNILERFSAQQFPDLHSELNLSSLELGDSALYFCASSVGGTSRSTDTQYFGPGTRLTVL.

The chain recombines TRBV19 with TRBJ2-7; TRBD1 matches 8 bases. This CDR3 has 13 residues. Germline trimming cut 4 bases from V and 3 bases from J; bases unmatched to any gene: 2. Germline V CDR1 and CDR2: LNHDA, SQIVND (reference sequence). The CDR3 loop reads CASSRTGFYEQYF. CDR3 nucleotide sequence: TGTGCCAGTAGTAGGACAGGGTTCTACGAGCAGTACTTC.

The table lists this clone with a few counts. The chain joins TRBV7-9 to TRBJ2-1; tentative D call: TRBD2 (5 bases). Germline-derived CDR1 and CDR2 are SEHNR and FQNEAQ (reference sequence). Between the trimmed V and J ends, which lost 0 bases and 7 bases, there was a span of 10 bases. The CDR3 runs 14 residues. CDR3 nucleotides: TGTGCCAGCAGCTTAGCTAGCTCGGGGAATGAGCAGTTCTTC. It encodes CASSLASSGNEQFF.

The chain links TRBV20-1 to TRBJ2-5; no definite D call. Germline values: CDR1 DFQATT, CDR2 SNEGSKA (reference sequence). V was shortened by 1 base and J by 13 bases, with 13 bases between the two germline ends. The CDR3 spans 11 residues. In DNA, the CDR3 is TGCAGTGCTAGAGGGGATTTGCCCGGGTACTTC. Its translation is CSARGDLPGYF.

This clone was observed a handful of times. The chain has TRBV15 and TRBJ2-5; either TRBD1 or TRBD2 may supply D (6 bases each). This CDR3 comprises 15 residues. Germline assignment: CDR1 LNHNV and CDR2 YYDKDF (reference sequence). Trimming removed 1 base from V and 2 bases from J, with 11 bases in between. Here the CDR3 reads CATSRVGGGQETQYF. In DNA, the CDR3 is TGTGCCACCAGCAGAGTAGGAGGGGGTCAAGAGACCCAGTACTTC. The variable domain in full, with the rest retrieved from reference TRBV15 and TRBJ2-5, is DAMVIQNPRYQVTQFGKPVTLSCSQTLNHNVMYWYQQKSSQAPKLLFHYYDKDFNNEADTPDNFQSRRPNTSFCFLDIRSPGLGDTAMYLCATSRVGGGQETQYFGPGTRLLVL.

The J gene is TRBJ2-4, the V gene TRBV9; TRBD1 is a possible D gene (5 bases). Per germline, CDR1 SGDLS and CDR2 YYNGEE. V was shortened by 0 bases and J by 5 bases, with 15 bases between the two germline ends. The CDR3 spans 16 residues. CDR3: CASSVAPQGSENIQYF. The CDR3 region has the DNA TGTGCCAGCAGCGTAGCACCCCAGGGTTCCGAAAACATTCAGTACTTC.

In this sample, this clone turned up a few times. J is TRBJ1-4 and V is TRBV5-1; D remains unclear. The CDR3 contains 14 residues. CDR1 is SGHRS and CDR2 is YFSETQ in the germline V gene. V was pared by 0 bases and J by 8 bases, with 11 bases between. The CDR3 coding sequence is TGCGCCAGCAGCTTGGCCCCGGGTACGGAAAAACTGTTTTTT. It encodes CASSLAPGTEKLFF.

This clone occurred a few times. V is TRBV5-6 and J is TRBJ2-4, with D hard to call. V shed 7 bases and J shed 0 bases, with 11 bases lying between them. The germline V gene has CDR1 SGHDT and CDR2 YYEEEE. There are 14 residues in the CDR3. CDR3 sequence reads: CASAKGVAKNIQYF. In DNA, the CDR3 is TGTGCCAGCGCCAAAGGTGTAGCCAAAAACATTCAGTACTTC.

This chain connects TRBV30 to TRBJ1-3; no firm D call. The length of the CDR3 is 14 residues. CDR1 is GTSNPN and CDR2 is SVGIG in the germline V gene (reference sequence). Trimming took 2 bases from V and 1 from J, leaving 9 bases between them. The CDR3 region has the DNA TGTGCCTGGAGTTTTAGCATATCTGGAAACACCATATATTTT. It encodes CAWSFSISGNTIYF.

The V gene is TRBV5-1, the J gene TRBJ2-3; D possibly corresponds to TRBD1 (7 bases). This CDR3 comprises 15 residues. Looked up from germline, CDR1 is SGHRS and CDR2 is YFSETQ. Trimming cost V 7 bases and J 1 base, with 16 bases left between them. Here the CDR3 DNA reads TGCGCCAGCGGCGTGCAGGGGGGTGGCACAGATACGCAGTATTTT. This encodes CASGVQGGGTDTQYF.

This clone was counted a few times. V and J are TRBV2 and TRBJ1-5; TRBD1 matches 10 bases. CDR3 size: 13 residues. The V segment lost 6 bases and the J segment 6 bases; nucleotides outside the gene matches: 2. CDR1 and CDR2 (germline): SNHLY, FYNNEI. The CDR3 is CASSGTGAQPQHF. The CDR3 nucleotides read TGTGCCAGCAGCGGGACAGGGGCTCAGCCCCAGCATTTT.

There are a few counts of this clone. This chain uses TRBV28 with TRBJ1-1; 9 nucleotides align to TRBD1. Trimming took 5 bases from V and 3 from J; bases not matched to a gene: 7. Germline-derived CDR1 and CDR2 are MDHEN and SYDVKM. The CDR3 is 15 amino acids. CDR3 sequence (DNA): TGTGCCAGCAGTCCACAGGGGGCAACGGACACTGAAGCTTTCTTT. Its protein is CASSPQGATDTEAFF.

J is TRBJ2-5 and V is TRBV29-1, with D possibly TRBD2 on 6 matching bases. Trimming removed 4 bases from V and 5 bases from J, with 17 bases in between. The CDR3 loop spans 14 amino acids. The germline V gene has CDR1 SQVTM and CDR2 ANQGSEA. CDR3 protein: CSVGIGSLVETQYF. In DNA, the CDR3 is TGCAGCGTTGGAATCGGGAGCCTGGTCGAGACCCAGTACTTC.

The chain links TRBV14 to TRBJ1-6, with D hard to call. The CDR3 has 18 amino acids. Germline-derived CDR1 and CDR2 are SGHDN and FVKESK. Trimming cost V 4 bases and J 0 bases, with 16 bases left between them. DNA for the CDR3: TGTGCCAGCAGCCTCTCGGACGGCCTCAGCTCCTATAATTCACCCCTCCACTTT. Its translation: CASSLSDGLSSYNSPLHF.

This clone was detected a few times. The V gene is TRBV7-8, the J gene TRBJ1-3; 7 bases fit TRBD1. The CDR3 has 14 amino acids. Unmatched junction bases numbered 3, after V lost 3 bases and J lost 4 bases. Germline CDR1 SGHVS, CDR2 FQNEAQ. Here the CDR3 reads CASSFGTEGNTIYF. The CDR3 region has the DNA TGTGCCAGCAGCTTCGGGACAGAAGGAAACACCATATATTTT.

This clone was seen more than once but under ten times. CDR3 bases: TGCGCCAGCAGCTTTGGGATGGTAGCGGCGTACAATGAGCAGTTCTTC. It translates to CASSFGMVAAYNEQFF. J is TRBJ2-1 and V is TRBV5-1, with D perhaps matching TRBD2 (6 bases). This CDR3 has 16 amino acids. Trimming shortened V by 2 bases and J by 4 bases, and 16 bases separated the two germline ends. Germline CDR1 and CDR2: SGHRS and YFSETQ.